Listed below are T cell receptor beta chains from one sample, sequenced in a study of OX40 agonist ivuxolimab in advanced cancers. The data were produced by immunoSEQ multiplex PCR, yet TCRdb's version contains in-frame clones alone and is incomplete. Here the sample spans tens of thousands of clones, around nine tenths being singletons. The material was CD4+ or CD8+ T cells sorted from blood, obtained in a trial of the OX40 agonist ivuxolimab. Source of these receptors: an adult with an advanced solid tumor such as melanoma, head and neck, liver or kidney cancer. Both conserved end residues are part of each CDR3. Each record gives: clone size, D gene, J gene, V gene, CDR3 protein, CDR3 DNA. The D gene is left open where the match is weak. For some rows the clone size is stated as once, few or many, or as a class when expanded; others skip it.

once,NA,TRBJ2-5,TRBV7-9,CASRTDQETQYF,TGTGCCAGCAGGACGGACCAAGAGACCCAGTACTTC
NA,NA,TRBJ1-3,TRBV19,CASSIPDGAGNTIYF,TGTGCCAGTAGTATCCCGGACGGAGCTGGAAACACCATATATTTT
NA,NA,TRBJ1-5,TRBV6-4,CASSVDTGSNQPQHF,TGTGCCAGCAGTGTCGATACAGGTAGCAATCAGCCCCAGCATTTT
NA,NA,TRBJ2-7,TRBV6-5,CASSYSGREWEQYF,TGTGCCAGCAGTTACTCCGGCAGGGAGTGGGAGCAGTACTTC
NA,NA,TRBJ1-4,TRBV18,CASSPPPGGLGKLFF,TGTGCCAGCTCACCACCCCCCGGGGGGCTGGGAAAACTGTTTTTT
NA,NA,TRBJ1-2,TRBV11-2,CASSPRYYGYTF,TGTGCCAGCAGCCCCCGTTATTATGGCTACACCTTC
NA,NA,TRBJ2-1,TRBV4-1,CASSQELGSSYNEQFF,TGCGCCAGCAGCCAAGAATTAGGCAGCTCCTACAATGAGCAGTTCTTC
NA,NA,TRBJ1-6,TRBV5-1,CASSGLGGRGGSPLHF,TGCGCCAGCAGCGGCCTCGGGGGCCGGGGCGGATCACCCCTCCACTTT
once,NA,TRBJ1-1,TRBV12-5,CASGPPQPLGAFF,TGTGCTAGTGGACCACCGCAGCCCCTGGGGGCTTTCTTT
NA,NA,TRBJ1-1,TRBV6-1,CASSGMNTEAFF,TGTGCCAGCAGTGGTATGAACACTGAAGCTTTCTTT
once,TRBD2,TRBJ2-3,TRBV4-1,CASSQVTGGVADTQYF,TGCGCCAGCAGCCAAGTAACGGGAGGGGTGGCAGATACGCAGTATTTT
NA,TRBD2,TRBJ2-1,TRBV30,CAWSTPTSAKYNEQFF,TGTGCCTGGAGTACCCCAACTAGCGCTAAATACAATGAGCAGTTCTTC
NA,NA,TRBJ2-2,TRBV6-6,CASSLITGELFF,TGTGCCAGCAGCCTGATCACCGGGGAGCTGTTTTTT
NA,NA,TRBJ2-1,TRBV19,CASEDGGITYNEQFF,TGTGCCAGTGAGGATGGCGGGATAACCTACAATGAGCAGTTCTTC
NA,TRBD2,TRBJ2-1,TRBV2,CTSGLLSNEQFF,TGTACTAGCGGGCTCCTTAGCAATGAGCAGTTCTTC
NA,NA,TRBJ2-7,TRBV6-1,CASGDLGHANEQYF,TGTGCCAGCGGTGATCTGGGGCATGCCAACGAGCAGTACTTC
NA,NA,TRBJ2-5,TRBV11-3,CASSLVPGTGQYF,TGTGCCAGCAGCTTAGTCCCGGGGACGGGCCAGTACTTC
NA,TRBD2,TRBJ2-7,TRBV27,CASSLSGLAGGRWEQYF,TGTGCCAGCAGTTTATCGGGACTAGCGGGGGGTCGATGGGAGCAGTACTTC
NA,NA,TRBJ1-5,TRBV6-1,CASKVGHSNQPQHF,TGTGCCAGCAAAGTCGGTCATAGCAATCAGCCCCAGCATTTT
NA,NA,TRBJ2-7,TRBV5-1,CASSFGGDFAQYF,TGCGCCAGCAGCTTTGGGGGCGACTTCGCGCAGTACTTC
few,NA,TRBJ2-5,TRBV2,CASSVMEGRVETQYF,TGTGCCAGCAGTGTGATGGAGGGTAGGGTGGAGACCCAGTACTTC
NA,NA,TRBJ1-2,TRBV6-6,CAATAWGPYGYTF,TGTGCCGCTACTGCCTGGGGGCCCTATGGCTACACCTTC
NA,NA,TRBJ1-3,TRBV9,CASSVVGGSGNTIYF,TGTGCCAGCAGCGTAGTGGGGGGCTCTGGAAACACCATATATTTT
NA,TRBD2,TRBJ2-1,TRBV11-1,CASSLGLAGAGNEQFF,TGTGCCAGCAGCTTAGGACTAGCGGGGGCTGGGAATGAGCAGTTCTTC
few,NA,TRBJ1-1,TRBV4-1,CASSQALGQSTFF,TGCGCCAGCAGCCAAGCCTTGGGGCAATCAACTTTCTTT
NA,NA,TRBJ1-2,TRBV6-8,CATKGGPDEGTPAPYYGYTF,TGTGCCACCAAAGGGGGGCCCGATGAGGGTACGCCTGCTCCCTACTATGGCTACACCTTC
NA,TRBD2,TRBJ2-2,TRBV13,CASSFGQRDDTGELFF,TGTGCCAGCAGCTTCGGTCAGCGGGACGACACCGGGGAGCTGTTTTTT
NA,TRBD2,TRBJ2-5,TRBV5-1,CASSSTLTSGGSETQYF,TGCGCCAGCAGCTCCACTCTTACTAGCGGGGGGTCGGAGACCCAGTACTTC
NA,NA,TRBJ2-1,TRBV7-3,CASSLRGDNEQFF,TGTGCCAGCAGCTTAAGGGGGGACAATGAGCAGTTCTTC
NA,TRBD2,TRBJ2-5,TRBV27,CASSRLAGGAEETQYF,TGTGCCAGCAGTCGTCTAGCGGGGGGTGCGGAAGAGACCCAGTACTTC
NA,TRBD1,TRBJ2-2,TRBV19,CASSFYRGEASPELFF,TGTGCCAGTAGCTTTTACAGGGGGGAGGCTTCCCCGGAGCTGTTTTTT
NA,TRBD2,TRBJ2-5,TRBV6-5,CASSYATSGGRETQYF,TGTGCCAGCAGTTACGCAACTAGCGGGGGGAGAGAGACCCAGTACTTC
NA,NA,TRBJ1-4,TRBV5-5,CASSLGQAILNEKLFF,TGTGCCAGCAGCTTGGGACAAGCAATCTTAAATGAAAAACTGTTTTTT
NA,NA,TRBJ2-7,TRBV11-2,CASSLEVGRTYEQYF,TGTGCCAGCAGCTTAGAGGTAGGACGGACCTACGAGCAGTACTTC
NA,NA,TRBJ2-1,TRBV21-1,CASSSPTRPGLAGVNEQFF,TGTGCCAGCAGCAGCCCCACCAGGCCAGGACTAGCGGGAGTCAATGAGCAGTTCTTC
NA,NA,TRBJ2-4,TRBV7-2,CASSLVDGGIQYF,TGTGCCAGCAGCTTAGTAGATGGGGGCATTCAGTACTTC
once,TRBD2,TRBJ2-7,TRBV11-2,CASSLGGSGRLYEQYF,TGTGCCAGCAGCTTAGGAGGTAGCGGGAGGCTTTACGAGCAGTACTTC
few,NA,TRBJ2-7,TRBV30,CACAGASTYEQYF,TGTGCCTGTGCGGGGGCGTCCACCTACGAGCAGTACTTC
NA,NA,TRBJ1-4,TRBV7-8,CASSFGTADEKLFF,TGTGCCAGCAGCTTCGGAACAGCAGACGAAAAACTGTTTTTT
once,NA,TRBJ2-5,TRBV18,CASSPIQETQYF,TGTGCCAGCTCACCAATCCAAGAGACCCAGTACTTC
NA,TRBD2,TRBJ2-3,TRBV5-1,CASSVSGGPPLSTDTQYF,TGCGCCAGCAGCGTTAGCGGGGGGCCCCCCCTTTCCACAGATACGCAGTATTTT
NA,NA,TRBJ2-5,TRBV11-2,CASSRNWRETQYF,TGTGCCAGCAGCCGCAACTGGCGGGAGACCCAGTACTTC
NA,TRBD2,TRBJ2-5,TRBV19,CASSARALALGETQYF,TGTGCCAGTAGCGCAAGGGCACTAGCGTTGGGAGAGACCCAGTACTTC
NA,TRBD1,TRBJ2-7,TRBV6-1,CASSADRAYEQYF,TGTGCCAGCAGTGCGGACAGGGCATATGAGCAGTACTTC
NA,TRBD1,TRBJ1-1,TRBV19,CASSELDRDTEAFF,TGTGCCAGTAGTGAGCTGGACAGGGACACTGAAGCTTTCTTT
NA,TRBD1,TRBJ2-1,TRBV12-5,CASGRGLTGTGNLNEQFF,TGTGCTAGTGGTCGGGGTCTAACCGGGACAGGGAATCTCAATGAGCAGTTCTTC
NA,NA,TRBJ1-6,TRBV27,CASRMENSPLHF,TGTGCCAGCAGGATGGAGAATTCACCCCTCCACTTT
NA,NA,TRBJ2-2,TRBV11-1,CATTWGNTGELFF,TGTGCCACCACTTGGGGAAACACCGGGGAGCTGTTTTTT